This T cell receptor beta chain was captured in a study of OX40 agonist ivuxolimab in advanced cancers. Broader study findings: Several nonresponders also turned out to have low normalized T-cell clonal expansion.

Generated by immunoSEQ multiplex PCR, the TCRdb table keeps only in-frame clones and is missing some. The sample consists of about 27,000 clones, about 88% of them appearing once. A few counts support this clone. The antigen remains unidentified. This clonotype originated in an adult with an advanced solid tumor such as melanoma, head and neck, liver or kidney cancer. The specimen was CD4+ or CD8+ T cells sorted from blood, collected in a trial of the OX40 agonist ivuxolimab.

The CDR3 loop reads CASSQVIGVMNTEAFF. The DNA of the CDR3 is TGCGCCAGCAGCCAAGTTATCGGGGTGATGAACACTGAAGCTTTCTTT. This chain uses TRBV4-3 with TRBJ1-1; D not resolved. CDR1 LGHNA and CDR2 YSLEER come from the germline V gene. The ends were cut back, 1 base at V and 0 bases at J, with 12 bases in the middle. This CDR3 spans 16 amino acids.